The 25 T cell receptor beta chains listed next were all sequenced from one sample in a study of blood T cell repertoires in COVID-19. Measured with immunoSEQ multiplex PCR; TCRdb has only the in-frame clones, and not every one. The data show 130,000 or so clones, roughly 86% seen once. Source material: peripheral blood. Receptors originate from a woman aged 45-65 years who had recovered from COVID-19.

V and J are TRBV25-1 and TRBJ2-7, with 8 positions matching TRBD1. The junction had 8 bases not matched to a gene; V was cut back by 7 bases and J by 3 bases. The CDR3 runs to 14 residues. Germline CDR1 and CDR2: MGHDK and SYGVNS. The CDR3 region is CASTKGTGFYEQYF. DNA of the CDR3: TGTGCCAGCACTAAAGGGACAGGCTTCTACGAGCAGTACTTC.

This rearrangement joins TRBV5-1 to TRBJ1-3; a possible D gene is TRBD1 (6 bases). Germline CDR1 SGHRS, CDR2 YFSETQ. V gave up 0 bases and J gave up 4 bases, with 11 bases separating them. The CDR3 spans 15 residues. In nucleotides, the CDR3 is TGCGCCAGCAGCTTGGCGGGGGGGCTCGGAAACACCATATATTTT. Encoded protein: CASSLAGGLGNTIYF.

The CDR3 DNA sequence: TGTGCCAGCAGTGAAGGCGGGGTCATGAACACTGAAGCTTTCTTT. Protein sequence: CASSEGGVMNTEAFF. The rearrangement links TRBV2 to TRBJ1-1; D remains ambiguous. The V gene lost 1 base and the J gene lost 0 bases, with 9 bases spanning the gap. There are 15 residues in the CDR3. From germline, CDR1 is SNHLY and CDR2 FYNNEI.

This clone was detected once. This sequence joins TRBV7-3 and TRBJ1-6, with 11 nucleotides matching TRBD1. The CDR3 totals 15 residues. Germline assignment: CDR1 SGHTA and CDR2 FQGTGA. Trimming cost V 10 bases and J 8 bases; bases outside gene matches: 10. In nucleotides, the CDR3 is TGTGCCACTTCAAGGACAGGGGGCATTGATTCACCCCTCCACTTT. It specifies CATSRTGGIDSPLHF.

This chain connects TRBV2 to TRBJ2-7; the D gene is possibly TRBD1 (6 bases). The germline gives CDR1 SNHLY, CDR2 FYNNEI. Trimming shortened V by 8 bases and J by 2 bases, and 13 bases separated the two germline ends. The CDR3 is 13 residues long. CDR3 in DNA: TGTGCCAGCGGGACACCAGGCCCCTACGAGCAGTACTTC. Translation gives CASGTPGPYEQYF.

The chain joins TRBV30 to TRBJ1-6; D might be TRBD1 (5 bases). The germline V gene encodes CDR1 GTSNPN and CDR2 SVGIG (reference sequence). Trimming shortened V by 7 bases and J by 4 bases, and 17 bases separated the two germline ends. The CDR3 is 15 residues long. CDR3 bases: TGTGCCTTTACTCGGGCCGGGACTTATAATTCACCCCTCCACTTT. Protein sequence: CAFTRAGTYNSPLHF.

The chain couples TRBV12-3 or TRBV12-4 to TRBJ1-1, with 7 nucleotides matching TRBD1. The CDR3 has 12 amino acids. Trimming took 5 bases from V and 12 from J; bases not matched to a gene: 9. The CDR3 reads CASSIQTGSTFF. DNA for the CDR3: TGTGCCAGCAGTATCCAGACAGGGTCGACTTTCTTT.

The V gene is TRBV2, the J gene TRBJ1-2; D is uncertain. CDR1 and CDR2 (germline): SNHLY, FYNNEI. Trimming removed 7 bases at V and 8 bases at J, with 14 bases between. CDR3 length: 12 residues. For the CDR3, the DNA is TGTGCCAGCACCGGGGATGTAAAGGGCTACACCTTC. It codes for CASTGDVKGYTF.

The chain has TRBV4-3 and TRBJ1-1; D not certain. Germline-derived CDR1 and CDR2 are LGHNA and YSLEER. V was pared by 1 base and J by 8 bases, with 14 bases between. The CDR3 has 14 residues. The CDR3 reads CASSQGSLGWEAFF. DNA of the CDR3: TGCGCCAGCAGCCAAGGGAGTCTGGGTTGGGAAGCTTTCTTT.

The CDR3 coding sequence is TGTGCCAGCAGCTTGGAGGGGTCACGGTTCCATGAGCAGTTCTTC. Encoded protein: CASSLEGSRFHEQFF. This chain connects TRBV5-4 to TRBJ2-1, with D tentatively TRBD1 (5 bases). Looked up from germline, CDR1 is SGHNT and CDR2 is YYREEE (reference sequence). The CDR3 extends over 15 amino acids. V was trimmed by 0 bases and J by 8 bases, leaving 15 bases between them.

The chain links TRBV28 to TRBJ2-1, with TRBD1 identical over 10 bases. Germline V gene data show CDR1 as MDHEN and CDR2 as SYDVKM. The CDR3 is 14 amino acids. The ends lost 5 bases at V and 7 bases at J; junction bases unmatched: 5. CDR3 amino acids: CASSGTGAWNEQFF. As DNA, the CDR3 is TGTGCCAGCAGTGGGACAGGGGCGTGGAATGAGCAGTTCTTC. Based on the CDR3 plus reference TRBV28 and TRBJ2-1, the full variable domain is DVKVTQSSRYLVKRTGEKVFLECVQDMDHENMFWYRQDPGLGLRLIYFSYDVKMKEKGDIPEGYSVSREKKERFSLILESASTNQTSMYLCASSGTGAWNEQFFGPGTRLTVL.

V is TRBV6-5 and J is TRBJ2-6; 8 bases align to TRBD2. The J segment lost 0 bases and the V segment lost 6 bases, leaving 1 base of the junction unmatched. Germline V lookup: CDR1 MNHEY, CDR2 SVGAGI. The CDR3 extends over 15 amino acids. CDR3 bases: TGTGCCAGCAGGAGCGGGAGCTCTGGGGCCAACGTCCTGACTTTC. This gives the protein CASRSGSSGANVLTF.

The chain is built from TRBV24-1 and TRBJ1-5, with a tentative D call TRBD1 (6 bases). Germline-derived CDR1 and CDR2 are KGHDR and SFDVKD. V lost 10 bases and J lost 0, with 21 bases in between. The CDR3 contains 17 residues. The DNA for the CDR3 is TGTGCCACGCGGCCTCGGGACAAAAAAAATAGCAATCAGCCCCAGCATTTT. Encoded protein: CATRPRDKKNSNQPQHF.

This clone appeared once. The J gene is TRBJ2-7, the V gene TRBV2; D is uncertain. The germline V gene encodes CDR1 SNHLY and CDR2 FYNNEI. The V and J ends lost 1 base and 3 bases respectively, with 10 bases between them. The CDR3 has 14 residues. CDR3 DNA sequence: TGTGCCAGCAGTGAAGAGAAAGTCGGCTACGAGCAGTACTTC. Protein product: CASSEEKVGYEQYF.

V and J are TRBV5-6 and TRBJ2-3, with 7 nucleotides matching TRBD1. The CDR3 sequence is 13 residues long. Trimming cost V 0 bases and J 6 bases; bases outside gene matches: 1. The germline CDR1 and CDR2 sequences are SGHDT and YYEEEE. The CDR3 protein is CASSLEGADTQYF. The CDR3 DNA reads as TGTGCCAGCAGCTTGGAGGGGGCGGATACGCAGTATTTT.

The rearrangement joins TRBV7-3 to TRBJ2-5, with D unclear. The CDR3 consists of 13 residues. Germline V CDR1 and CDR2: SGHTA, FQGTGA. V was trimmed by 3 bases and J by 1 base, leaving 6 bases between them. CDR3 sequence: CASSLSPQETQYF. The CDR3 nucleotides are TGTGCCAGCAGCTTGAGTCCCCAAGAGACCCAGTACTTC.

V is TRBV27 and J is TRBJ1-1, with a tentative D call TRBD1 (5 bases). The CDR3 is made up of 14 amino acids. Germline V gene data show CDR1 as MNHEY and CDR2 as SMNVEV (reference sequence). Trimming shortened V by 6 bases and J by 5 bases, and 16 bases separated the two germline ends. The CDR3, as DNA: TGTGCCAGCAGCAGAGCGTCCAGGGATACTGAAGCTTTCTTT. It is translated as CASSRASRDTEAFF.

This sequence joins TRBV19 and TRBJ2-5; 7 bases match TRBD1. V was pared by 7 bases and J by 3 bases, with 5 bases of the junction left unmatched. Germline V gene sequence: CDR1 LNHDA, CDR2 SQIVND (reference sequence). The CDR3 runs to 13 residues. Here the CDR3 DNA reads TGTGCCAGTACTTGGACAGGCGAAGAGACCCAGTACTTC. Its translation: CASTWTGEETQYF.

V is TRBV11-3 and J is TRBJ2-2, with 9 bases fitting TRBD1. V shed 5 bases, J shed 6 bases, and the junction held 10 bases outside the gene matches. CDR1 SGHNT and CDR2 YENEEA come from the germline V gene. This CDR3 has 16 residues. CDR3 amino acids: CASSQTPRTGAGELFF. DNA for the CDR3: TGTGCCAGCAGCCAAACCCCCCGGACAGGGGCCGGGGAGCTGTTTTTT. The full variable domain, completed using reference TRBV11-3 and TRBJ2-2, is EAGVVQSPRYKIIEKKQPVAFWCNPISGHNTLYWYLQNLGQGPELLIRYENEEAVDDSQLPKDRFSAERLKGVDSTLKIQPAELGDSAVYLCASSQTPRTGAGELFFGEGSRLTVL.

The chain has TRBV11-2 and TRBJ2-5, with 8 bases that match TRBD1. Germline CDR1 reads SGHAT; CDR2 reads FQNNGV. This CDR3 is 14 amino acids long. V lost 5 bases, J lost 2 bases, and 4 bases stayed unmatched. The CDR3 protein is CASSARQGQETQYF. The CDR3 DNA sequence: TGTGCCAGCAGCGCCCGACAGGGGCAAGAGACCCAGTACTTC.

The CDR3 is CASSPRLGLAGSYEQYF. The CDR3 DNA reads as TGTGCCAGCAGCCCCCGGCTGGGGCTAGCGGGGAGCTACGAGCAGTACTTC. V and J are TRBV6-2 or TRBV6-3 and TRBJ2-7, with 9 bases fitting TRBD2. Germline trimming cut 6 bases from V and 3 bases from J; bases unmatched to any gene: 15. CDR3 length: 17 residues. The germline gives CDR1 MNHEY, CDR2 SVGEGT.

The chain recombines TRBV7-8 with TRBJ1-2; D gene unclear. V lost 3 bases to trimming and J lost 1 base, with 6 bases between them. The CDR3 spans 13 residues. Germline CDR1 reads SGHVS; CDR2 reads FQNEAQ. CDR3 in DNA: TGTGCCAGCAGCTTGAGAAGTAACTATGGCTACACCTTC. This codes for CASSLRSNYGYTF.

The CDR3 DNA reads as TGTGCCAGCACCTGGGTGAGGAACTATGGCTACACCTTC. Translated, it gives CASTWVRNYGYTF. This sequence joins TRBV6-5 and TRBJ1-2; D not certain. The V end was cut by 7 bases, the J end by 2 bases, with 11 bases between. From germline, CDR1 is MNHEY and CDR2 SVGAGI. The CDR3 totals 13 residues.

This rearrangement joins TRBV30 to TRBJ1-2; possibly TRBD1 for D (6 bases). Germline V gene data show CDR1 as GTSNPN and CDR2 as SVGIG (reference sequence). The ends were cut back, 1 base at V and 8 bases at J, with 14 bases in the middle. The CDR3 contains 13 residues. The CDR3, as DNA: TGTGCCTGGAGTGGTTTATTACAGGGCGGCTACACCTTC. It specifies CAWSGLLQGGYTF.

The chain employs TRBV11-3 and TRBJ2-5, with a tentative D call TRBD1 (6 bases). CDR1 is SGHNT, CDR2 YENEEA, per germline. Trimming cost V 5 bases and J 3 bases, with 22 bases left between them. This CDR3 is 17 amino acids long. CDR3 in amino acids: CASSRSQGLVSEETQYF. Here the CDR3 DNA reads TGTGCCAGCAGCCGTTCACAGGGTCTAGTGTCCGAAGAGACCCAGTACTTC.